What follows describes a single T cell receptor beta chain. Under the authors' procedure: Estimates of nucleated cell counts were drawn from the amplification of reference gene primers. TCRdb keeps only in-frame clones here, not all; method: immunoSEQ multiplex PCR. The V and J calls and clone size are taken from that table; D and trimming were inferred from the DNA. In the table there are fewer than 400,000 clones, more than 75% of which are singletons. This record comes from a study of blood T cell repertoires in COVID-19. For the study at large: Acute-phase and convalescent COVID-19 samples originated in the United States, Italy and Spain. T cells, B-cell-depleted T cells, or PBMCs provided the cDNA or gDNA that served as material.

This CDR3 region has 18 residues. This TCR came from a human donor in a cohort sampled during active COVID-19. The sample was peripheral blood. V usage is TRBV21-1 and J usage is TRBJ1-2; the table names TRBD1, a call not compared with the DNA. TRBV21-1 is annotated as a pseudogene. The CDR3 DNA follows: TGTGCCAGCAGCATCCGGAGGGGACAGGGGAATAGGAGCTATGGCTACACCTTC. It codes for CASSIRRGQGNRSYGYTF.